The TCR beta chain described here comes from a study of blood T cell repertoires in COVID-19. Repertoires were generated with immunoSEQ multiplex PCR, while TCRdb's copy carries only in-frame clones and drops some. Altogether more than 150,000 clones are present, around 80% being singletons, with the ten largest covering under 15%. The CDR3 runs 15 residues. The junction had 10 bases not matched to a gene; V was cut back by 5 bases and J by 6 bases. Per germline, CDR1 SGHRS and CDR2 YFSETQ. Participants, about 18 to 90 years old, spanned under 30 US areas. Cohorts were based on clinical histories the participants reported. Two consecutive negative NP/OP PCR tests, clearance, or resolved symptoms defined Cohort 3 recovery.

This rearrangement joins TRBV5-1 to TRBJ2-2; 7 bases line up with TRBD2. This TCR was sampled from an older woman who had recovered from COVID-19. Sequencing was performed on PBMCs or T cells enriched from blood (not recorded which). This CDR3 is CASSYGLERAGELFF. The CDR3 DNA is TGCGCCAGCAGTTATGGACTAGAACGGGCCGGGGAGCTGTTTTTT.